This T cell receptor (beta chain) was captured by sequencing in a study of blood T cell repertoires in COVID-19. The CDR3 length is 11 residues. CDR1 is MNHEY and CDR2 is SVGAGI in the germline V gene. V lost 4 bases and J lost 4, with 4 bases in between. Only in-frame clones appear in the TCRdb table, and some are missing; sequencing was by immunoSEQ multiplex PCR. The table lists 55,000 to 65,000 clones, approximately 92% of them singletons. This clone appeared a single time. The sample comprised peripheral blood. The J gene is TRBJ2-5, the V gene TRBV6-5, with D hard to call. The TCR sequence derives from an elderly woman with active COVID-19. CDR3 amino acids: CASSSRETQYF. CDR3 coding DNA: TGTGCCAGCAGTTCCCGAGAGACCCAGTACTTC.